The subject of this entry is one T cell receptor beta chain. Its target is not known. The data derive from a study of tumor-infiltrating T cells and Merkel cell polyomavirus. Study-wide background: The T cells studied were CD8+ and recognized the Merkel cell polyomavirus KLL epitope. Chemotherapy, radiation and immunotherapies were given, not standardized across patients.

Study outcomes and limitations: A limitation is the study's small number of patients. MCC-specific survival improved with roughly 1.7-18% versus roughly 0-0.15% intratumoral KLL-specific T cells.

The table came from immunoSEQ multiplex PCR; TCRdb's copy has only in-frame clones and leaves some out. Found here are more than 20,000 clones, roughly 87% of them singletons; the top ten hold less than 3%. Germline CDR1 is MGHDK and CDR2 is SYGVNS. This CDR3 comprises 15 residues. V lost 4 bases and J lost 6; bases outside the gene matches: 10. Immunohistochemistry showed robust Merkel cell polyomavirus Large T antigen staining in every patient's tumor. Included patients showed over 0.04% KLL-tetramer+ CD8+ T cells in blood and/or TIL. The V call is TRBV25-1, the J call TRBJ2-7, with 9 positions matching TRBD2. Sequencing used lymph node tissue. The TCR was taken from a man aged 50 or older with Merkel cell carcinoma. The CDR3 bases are TGTGCCAGCAGTGGGTGGTCGACTAGCGGACTCGAGCAGTACTTC. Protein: CASSGWSTSGLEQYF.